The next 23 T cell receptor beta chains were all read from a single sample in a study of human T cells and chemical hapten exposure. This sample's time point: patch test 1, 2 weeks after DPC sensitization. As for treatment: therapeutic diphenylcyclopropenone sensitization with weekly scalp DPC. TCRdb fed the RACE reads into MiXCR, producing one record per CDR3 protein. The sample consists of roughly 190,000 distinct CDR3 sequences, around 24% of them appearing once. The sample was whole blood, taken in connection with sensitization to the hapten diphenylcyclopropenone (DPC). The source of these receptors is a woman aged 50 to 60 with alopecia areata. Some clones in this sample may be carry-over from other donors' samples.

The chain joins TRBV6-6 to TRBJ2-7; D remains unclear. CDR1 is MNHNY, CDR2 SVGAGI, per germline (reference sequence). The CDR3 is 13 residues long. V lost 5 bases to trimming and J lost 0 bases, with 8 bases between them. The DNA of the CDR3 is TGTGCCAGCAGTCGCATGAGCTCCTACGAGCAGTACTTC. Its protein is CASSRMSSYEQYF.

This clonotype was detected a few times. The chain recombines TRBV20-1 with TRBJ1-4; D may be TRBD1 (5 bases). V was shortened by 0 bases and J by 3 bases, with 11 bases between the two germline ends. CDR3 length: 15 amino acids. Germline CDR1 reads DFQATT; CDR2 reads SNEGSKA (reference sequence). CDR3 DNA sequence: TGCAGTGCTAGAGATCTGACAGCTTCTAATGAAAAACTGTTTTTT. This gives the protein CSARDLTASNEKLFF.

This clonotype was observed a few times. The rearrangement joins TRBV9 to TRBJ2-7, with unresolved D. The V gene lost 0 bases and the J gene lost 2 bases, with 9 bases spanning the gap. This CDR3 spans 14 amino acids. Per germline, CDR1 SGDLS and CDR2 YYNGEE. CDR3 sequence: CASSVAGWAYEQYF. The CDR3 DNA reads TGTGCCAGCAGCGTAGCTGGCTGGGCCTACGAGCAGTACTTC.

This clonotype was counted between two and nine times. The chain carries TRBV29-1 and TRBJ2-4; possible D gene TRBD2, 6 bases. The CDR3 runs 12 residues. Germline values: CDR1 SQVTM, CDR2 ANQGSEA. With 3 bases removed from V and 6 bases from J, the gap between germline ends came to 9 bases. CDR3 sequence: CSVEEGRNIQYF. CDR3 sequence (DNA): TGCAGCGTTGAGGAGGGGAGAAACATTCAGTACTTC.

The chain recombines TRBV10-3 with TRBJ2-1; possibly TRBD2 for D (5 bases). The CDR3 runs 15 residues. V lost 3 bases, J lost 3 bases, and 12 bases lay in between. Per the germline V gene, CDR1 is ENHRY and CDR2 is SYGVKD. For the CDR3, the DNA is TGTGCCATCAGTGATCCCCGTCGGGGCTACAATGAGCAGTTCTTC. Translation: CAISDPRRGYNEQFF.

V usage is TRBV7-6 and J usage is TRBJ2-3; the D is unclear. Germline lookup yields CDR1 SGHVS and CDR2 FNYEAQ. This CDR3 spans 14 amino acids. The V and J ends lost 0 bases and 2 bases respectively, with 6 bases between them. The CDR3 DNA is TGTGCCAGCAGCTTAGCTCGGACCACAGATACGCAGTATTTT. Its protein is CASSLARTTDTQYF. Using reference TRBV7-6 and TRBJ2-3 for the parts outside the CDR3, the full variable domain is GAGVSQSPRYKVTKRGQDVALRCDPISGHVSLYWYRQALGQGPEFLTYFNYEAQQDKSGLPNDRFSAERPEGSISTLTIQRTEQRDSAMYRCASSLARTTDTQYFGPGTRLTVL.

This chain connects TRBV4-1 to TRBJ1-1; tentatively, D is TRBD1 (5 bases). The ends were cut back, 1 base at V and 2 bases at J, with 11 bases in the middle. CDR1 and CDR2 (germline): MGHRA, YSYEKL. CDR3 length: 15 amino acids. The CDR3 sequence: CASSQVGPVNTEAFF. CDR3 in DNA: TGCGCCAGCAGCCAAGTGGGGCCAGTCAACACTGAAGCTTTCTTT.

This clonotype was found many times. A junction end diverges from the germline sequence, so it may reflect a read error. As DNA, the CDR3 is TGTGCCAGCAGTTTGGGGTCCACTGAAGCTTTCTTT. Its translation: CASSLGSTEAFF. The chain recombines TRBV5-1 with TRBJ1-1; D ambiguous. The CDR3 spans 12 residues. Germline loops: CDR1 SGHRS, CDR2 YFSETQ.

The chain combines TRBV5-4 with TRBJ1-3, with TRBD1 matching over 8 bases. CDR1 SGHNT and CDR2 YYREEE come from the germline V gene (reference sequence). V lost 4 bases to trimming and J lost 7 bases; unmatched junction nucleotides: 4. The CDR3 totals 13 residues. CDR3 amino acids: CASSPDRANTIYF. CDR3 DNA sequence: TGTGCCAGCAGCCCGGACAGGGCCAACACCATATATTTT.

CDR3 nucleotides: TGTGCCAGTTTGACAGGAGGTAGGGAGGAGCAGTTCTTC. This gives the protein CASLTGGREEQFF. V is TRBV12-3 or TRBV12-4 and J is TRBJ2-1; weak D call: TRBD1 (6 bases). The CDR3 sequence is 13 residues long. V lost 9 bases and J 10 bases, leaving 19 bases between the germline ends.

This sequence joins TRBV12-3 or TRBV12-4 and TRBJ2-2, with TRBD1 matching 7 bases. The trim removed 7 bases at V and 5 bases at J, leaving 10 bases unmatched. The CDR3 covers 15 residues. This CDR3 reads CASTPGTVNTGELFF. The CDR3 region has the DNA TGTGCCAGCACCCCAGGGACAGTCAATACCGGGGAGCTGTTTTTT.

A few counts support this clonotype. The chain combines TRBV27 with TRBJ2-1, with TRBD1 identical over 8 bases. V dropped 0 bases and J dropped 7; count of bases not matched to a gene: 5. CDR1 is MNHEY and CDR2 is SMNVEV in the germline V gene (reference sequence). The CDR3 contains 15 residues. Here the CDR3 reads CASSLSRTGLNEQFF. The CDR3 nucleotides are TGTGCCAGCAGTTTATCTCGGACAGGGTTAAATGAGCAGTTCTTC.

This chain joins TRBV3-1 and TRBJ2-1; a weak D match, TRBD2 (5 bases). CDR1 and CDR2 (germline): LGHDT, YNNKEL (reference sequence). The CDR3 is 13 residues long. Trimming cost V 1 base and J 13 bases, with 14 bases left between them. CDR3 region: CASSQVPSSRQFF. The CDR3 nucleotides read TGTGCCAGCAGCCAAGTTCCTAGCAGCCGTCAGTTCTTC.

The gene calls are TRBV20-1 and TRBJ2-1; the D gene is possibly TRBD2 (6 bases). Germline assignment: CDR1 DFQATT and CDR2 SNEGSKA (reference sequence). This CDR3 comprises 13 residues. V lost 3 bases and J 7 bases, leaving 13 bases between the germline ends. The CDR3 nucleotides are TGCAGTGCTAGCACGGGCGGACTAAATGAGCAGTTCTTC. It is translated as CSASTGGLNEQFF.

The chain recombines TRBV20-1 with TRBJ2-5; TRBD1 or TRBD2 may be the D gene (5 bases each). The V end was cut by 5 bases, the J end by 9 bases, with 10 bases between. Germline-derived CDR1 and CDR2 are DFQATT and SNEGSKA (reference sequence). This CDR3 has 10 amino acids. CDR3: CSAELGAQYF. DNA for the CDR3: TGCAGTGCTGAGTTGGGGGCCCAGTACTTC.

The rearrangement links TRBV5-1 to TRBJ1-5; 11 nucleotides agree with TRBD1. In germline, CDR1 is SGHRS, CDR2 YFSETQ. V shed 3 bases and J 6 bases; nucleotides not matched to a gene: 8. The CDR3 runs 16 residues. This CDR3 is CASSSGQGGLGQPQHF. CDR3 nucleotide sequence: TGCGCCAGCAGCTCGGGACAGGGGGGTCTCGGTCAGCCCCAGCATTTT.

The chain recombines TRBV7-2 with TRBJ2-2; TRBD1 or TRBD2 may be the D gene (5 bases each). The CDR3 runs 15 residues. Trimming left V 7 bases short and J 8 bases short, with 20 bases between. CDR1 and CDR2 from the germline V gene are SGHTA and FQGNSA. The CDR3 DNA follows: TGTGCCAGCACCCAGAACGGAGGCTGGGGGGGGGAGCTGTTTTTT. This encodes CASTQNGGWGGELFF. The complete variable domain, with remaining parts taken from reference TRBV7-2 and TRBJ2-2, reads GAGVSQSPSNKVTEKGKDVELRCDPISGHTALYWYRQSLGQGLEFLIYFQGNSAPDKSGLPSDRFSAERTGGSVSTLTIQRTQQEDSAVYLCASTQNGGWGGELFFGEGSRLTVL.

The chain joins TRBV12-3 or TRBV12-4 to TRBJ2-1; D tentatively reads TRBD1 or TRBD2 (5 bases each). V lost 7 bases, J lost 9 bases, and 16 bases lay in between. This CDR3 spans 13 amino acids. The CDR3 here is CASTLGMGTEQFF. CDR3 DNA sequence: TGTGCCAGCACTTTGGGGATGGGGACTGAGCAGTTCTTC.

The chain employs TRBV5-1 and TRBJ2-5, with TRBD1 identical over 9 bases. The germline V gene has CDR1 SGHRS and CDR2 YFSETQ. The CDR3 covers 14 residues. With V trimmed by 4 bases and J by 5 bases, 6 bases remained unmatched. CDR3 region: CASSLGQGSETQYF. The CDR3 DNA sequence: TGCGCCAGCAGCCTAGGACAGGGGAGTGAGACCCAGTACTTC.

This clonotype was seen only a few times. This chain connects TRBV5-6 to TRBJ1-1, with D perhaps matching TRBD1 (5 bases). The CDR3 sequence is 21 residues long. CDR1 and CDR2 (germline): SGHDT, YYEEEE. The germline V and J ends were trimmed by 1 base and 1 base, with 29 bases remaining between them. The CDR3 sequence is CASSLFRPRHRRAQGNTEAFF. CDR3 coding DNA: TGTGCCAGCAGCTTGTTCCGACCCCGCCACCGTCGAGCCCAGGGGAACACTGAAGCTTTCTTT.

The chain uses TRBV11-2 and TRBJ2-3; 7 bases fit TRBD1. This CDR3 region has 15 residues. Germline trimming cut 2 bases from V and 4 bases from J; bases unmatched to any gene: 6. Germline V gives CDR1 SGHAT, CDR2 FQNNGV. The CDR3 loop is CASSLFTGAADTQYF. The CDR3 DNA is TGTGCCAGCAGCTTATTTACAGGGGCAGCAGATACGCAGTATTTT.

This clonotype appeared a single time. This sequence joins TRBV29-1 and TRBJ2-7; 9 nucleotides align to TRBD1. The germline V gene has CDR1 SQVTM and CDR2 ANQGSEA. The CDR3 runs to 11 residues. The V segment lost 6 bases and the J segment 5 bases; nucleotides outside the gene matches: 2. CDR3 bases: TGCAGCGTAGGACAGGGGCACGAGCAGTACTTC. Translation gives CSVGQGHEQYF.

The V and J genes are TRBV29-1 and TRBJ2-7, with D possibly being TRBD1 (6 bases). Trimming stripped 7 bases from V and 1 base from J, with 11 bases between. Germline V gives CDR1 SQVTM, CDR2 ANQGSEA. This CDR3 is built from 12 residues. CDR3 loop: CSGGHYSYEQYF. In nucleotides, the CDR3 is TGCAGCGGGGGACACTATTCCTACGAGCAGTACTTC.